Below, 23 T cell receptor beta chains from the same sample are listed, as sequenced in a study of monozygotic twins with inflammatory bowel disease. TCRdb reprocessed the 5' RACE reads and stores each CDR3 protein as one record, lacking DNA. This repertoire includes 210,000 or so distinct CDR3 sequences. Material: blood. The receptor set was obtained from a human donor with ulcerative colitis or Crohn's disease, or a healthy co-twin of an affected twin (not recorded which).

The CDR3 sequence: CASSSARNTIYF. The chain links TRBV7-8 to TRBJ1-3. Germline V gene data show CDR1 as SGHVS and CDR2 as FQNEAQ. This CDR3 region has 12 residues. Variable domain in full (rest from reference TRBV7-8 and TRBJ1-3): GAGVSQSPRYKVAKRGQDVALRCDPISGHVSLFWYQQALGQGPEFLTYFQNEAQLDKSGLPSDRFFAERPEGSVSTLKIQRTQQEDSAVYLCASSSARNTIYFGEGSWLTVV.

CDR3 sequence reads: CSVVRLAVTNTEAFF. The rearrangement uses TRBV20-1 and TRBJ1-1. The CDR3 is 15 amino acids. CDR1 and CDR2 from the germline V gene are DFQATT and SNEGSKA (reference sequence).

CDR3 amino acids: CAISESSSPTNTQYF. The V gene is TRBV10-3, the J gene TRBJ2-3. CDR1 ENHRY and CDR2 SYGVKD come from the germline V gene. The CDR3 is 15 residues long.

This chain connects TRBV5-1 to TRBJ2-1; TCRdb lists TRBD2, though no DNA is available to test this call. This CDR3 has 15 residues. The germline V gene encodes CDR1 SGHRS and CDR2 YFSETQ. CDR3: CASSLSSGGWNEQFF.

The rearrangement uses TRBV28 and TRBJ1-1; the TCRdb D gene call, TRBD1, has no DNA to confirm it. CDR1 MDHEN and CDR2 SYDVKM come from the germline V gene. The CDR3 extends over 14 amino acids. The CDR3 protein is CASSAPRGRTEAFF.

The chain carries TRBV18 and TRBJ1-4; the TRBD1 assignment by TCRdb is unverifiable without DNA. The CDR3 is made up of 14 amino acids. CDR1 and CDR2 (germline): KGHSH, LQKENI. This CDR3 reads CASSRGAGGEKLFF.

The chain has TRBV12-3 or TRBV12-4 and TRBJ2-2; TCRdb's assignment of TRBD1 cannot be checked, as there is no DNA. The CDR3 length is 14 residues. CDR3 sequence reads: CASGYLGGTGELFF.

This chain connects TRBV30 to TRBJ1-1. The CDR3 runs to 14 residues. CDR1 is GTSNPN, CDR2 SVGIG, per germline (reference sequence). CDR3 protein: CAWSVLPGEREAFF.

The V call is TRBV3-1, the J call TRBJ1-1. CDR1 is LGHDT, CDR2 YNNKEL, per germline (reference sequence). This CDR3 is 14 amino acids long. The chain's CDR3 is CASSPGGWGTEAFF.

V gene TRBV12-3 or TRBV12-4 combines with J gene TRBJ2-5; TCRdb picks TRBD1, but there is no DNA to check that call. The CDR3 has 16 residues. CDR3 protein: CASSSSRQGARETQYF.

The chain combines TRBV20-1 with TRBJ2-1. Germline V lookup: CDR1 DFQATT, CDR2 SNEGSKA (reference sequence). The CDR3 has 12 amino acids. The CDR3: CSARDLTAEQFF.

CDR3 amino acids: CASSQGTYNTDTQYF. The rearrangement joins TRBV4-1 to TRBJ2-3. CDR1 is MGHRA and CDR2 is YSYEKL in the germline V gene. This CDR3 comprises 15 residues.

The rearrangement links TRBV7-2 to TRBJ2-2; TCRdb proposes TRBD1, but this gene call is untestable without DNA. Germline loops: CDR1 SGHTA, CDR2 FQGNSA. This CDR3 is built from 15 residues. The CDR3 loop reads CASSPDRGHTGELFF.

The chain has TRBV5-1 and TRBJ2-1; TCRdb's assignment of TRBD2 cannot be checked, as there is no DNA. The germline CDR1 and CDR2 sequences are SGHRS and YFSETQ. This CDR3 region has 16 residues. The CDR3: CASSSLAGSSYNEQFF.

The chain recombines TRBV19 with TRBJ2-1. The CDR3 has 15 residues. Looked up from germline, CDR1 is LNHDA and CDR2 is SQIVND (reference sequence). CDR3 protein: CASSIGDGSYNEQFF.

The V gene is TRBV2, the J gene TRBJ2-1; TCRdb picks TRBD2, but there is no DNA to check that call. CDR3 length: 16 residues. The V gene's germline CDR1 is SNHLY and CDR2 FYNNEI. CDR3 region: CASSDPGLAGASEQFF.

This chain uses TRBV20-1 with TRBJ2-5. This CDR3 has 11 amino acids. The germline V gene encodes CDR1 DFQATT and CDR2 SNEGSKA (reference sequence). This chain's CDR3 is CSARSIETQYF.

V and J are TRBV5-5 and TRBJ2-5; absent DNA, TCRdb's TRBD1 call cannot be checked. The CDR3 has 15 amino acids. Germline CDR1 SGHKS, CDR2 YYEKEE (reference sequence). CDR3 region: CASSPQTGLQETQYF.

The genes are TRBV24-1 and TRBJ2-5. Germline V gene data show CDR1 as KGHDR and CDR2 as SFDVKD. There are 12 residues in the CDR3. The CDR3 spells CATSDYQETQYF.

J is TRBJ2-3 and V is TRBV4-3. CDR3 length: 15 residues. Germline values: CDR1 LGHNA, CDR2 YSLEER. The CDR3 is CASSQDSGGTDTQYF.

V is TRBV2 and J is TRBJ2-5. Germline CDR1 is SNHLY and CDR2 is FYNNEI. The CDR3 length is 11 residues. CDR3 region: CASRAQETQYF.

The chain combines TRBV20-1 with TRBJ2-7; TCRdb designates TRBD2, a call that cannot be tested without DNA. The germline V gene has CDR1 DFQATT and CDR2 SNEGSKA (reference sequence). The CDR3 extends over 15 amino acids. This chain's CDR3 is CSARIAGDLPYEQYF.

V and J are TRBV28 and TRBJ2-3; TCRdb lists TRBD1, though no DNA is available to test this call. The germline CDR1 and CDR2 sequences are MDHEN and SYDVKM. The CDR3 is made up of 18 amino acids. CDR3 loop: CASAYPGQGASSTDTQYF.